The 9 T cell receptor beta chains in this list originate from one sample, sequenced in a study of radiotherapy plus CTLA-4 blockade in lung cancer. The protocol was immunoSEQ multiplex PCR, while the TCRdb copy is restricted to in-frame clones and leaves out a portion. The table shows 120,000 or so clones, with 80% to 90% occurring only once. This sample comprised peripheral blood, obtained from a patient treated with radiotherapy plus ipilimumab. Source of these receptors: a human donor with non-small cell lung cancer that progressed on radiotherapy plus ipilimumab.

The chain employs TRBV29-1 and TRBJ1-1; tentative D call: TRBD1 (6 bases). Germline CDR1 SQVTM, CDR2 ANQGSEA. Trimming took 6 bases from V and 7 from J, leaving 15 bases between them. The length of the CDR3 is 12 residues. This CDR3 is CSVRGRKGEAFF. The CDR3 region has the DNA TGCAGCGTACGGGGGCGAAAGGGTGAAGCTTTCTTT.

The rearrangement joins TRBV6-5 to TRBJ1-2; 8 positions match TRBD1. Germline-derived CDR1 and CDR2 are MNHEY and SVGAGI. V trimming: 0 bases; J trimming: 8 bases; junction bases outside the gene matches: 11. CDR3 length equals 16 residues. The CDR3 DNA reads TGTGCCAGCAGTTACTCGTTCTCAGGGGGCTACCACGGCTACACCTTC. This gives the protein CASSYSFSGGYHGYTF.

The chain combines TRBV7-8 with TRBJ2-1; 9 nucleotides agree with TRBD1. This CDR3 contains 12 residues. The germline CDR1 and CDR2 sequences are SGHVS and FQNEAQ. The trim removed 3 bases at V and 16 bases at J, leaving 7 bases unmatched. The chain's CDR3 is CASSLPTGGAFF. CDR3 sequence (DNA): TGTGCCAGCAGCTTGCCGACAGGGGGGGCCTTCTTC.

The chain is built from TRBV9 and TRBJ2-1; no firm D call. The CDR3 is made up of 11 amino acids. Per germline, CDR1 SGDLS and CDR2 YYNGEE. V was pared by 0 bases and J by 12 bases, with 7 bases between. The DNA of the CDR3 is TGTGCCAGCAGCGTAGACGGAGTGCAGTTCTTC. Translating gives CASSVDGVQFF.

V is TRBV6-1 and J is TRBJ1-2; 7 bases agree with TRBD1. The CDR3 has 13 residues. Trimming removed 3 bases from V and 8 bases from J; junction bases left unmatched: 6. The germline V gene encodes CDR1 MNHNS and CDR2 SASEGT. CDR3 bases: TGTGCCAGCAGTGACAGACAGGGTTGGGGCTACACCTTC. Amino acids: CASSDRQGWGYTF.

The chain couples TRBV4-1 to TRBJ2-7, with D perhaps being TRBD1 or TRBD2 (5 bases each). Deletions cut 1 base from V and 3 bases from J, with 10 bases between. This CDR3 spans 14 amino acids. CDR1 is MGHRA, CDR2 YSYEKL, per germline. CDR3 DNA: TGCGCCAGCAGCCAAGCGGCTGGGGGCTACGAGCAGTACTTC. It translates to CASSQAAGGYEQYF.

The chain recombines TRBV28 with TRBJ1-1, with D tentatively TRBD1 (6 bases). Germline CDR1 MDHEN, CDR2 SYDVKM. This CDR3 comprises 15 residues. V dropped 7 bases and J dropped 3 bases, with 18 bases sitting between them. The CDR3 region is CASILGGGRHTEAFF. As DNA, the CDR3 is TGTGCCAGCATTCTGGGAGGGGGGCGCCACACTGAAGCTTTCTTT.

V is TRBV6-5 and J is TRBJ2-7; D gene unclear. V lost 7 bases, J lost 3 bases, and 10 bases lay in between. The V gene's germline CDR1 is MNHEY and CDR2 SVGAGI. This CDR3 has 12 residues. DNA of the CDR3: TGTGCCAGCACCTCCCTAGACTACGAGCAGTACTTC. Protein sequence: CASTSLDYEQYF.

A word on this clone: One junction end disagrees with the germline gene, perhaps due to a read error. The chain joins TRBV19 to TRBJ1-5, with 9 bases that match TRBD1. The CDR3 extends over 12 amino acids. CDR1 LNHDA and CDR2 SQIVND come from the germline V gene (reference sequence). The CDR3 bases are TGCGGACCTGGGACAGGGCGGCTGCCCCAGCATTTT. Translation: CGPGTGRLPQHF.